This TCR beta chain stems from a study of PD-L1 blockade in urothelial cancer (dated by TCRdb to about 2017). In the study overall: Every patient began therapy at some point between 2014 and 2015 and was given atezolizumab 1,200 mg intravenously every 3 weeks. About 90% of the roughly 30 patients were males with bladder-origin urothelial cancer, and 18 of 29 reported a prior smoking history. An ECOG performance status of 0 or 1 was recorded for the patients, and 0 to 3 prior chemotherapy regimens had been received by the patients. Blood samples were analyzed 3 weeks after the start of treatment (second dose) and 6 weeks after the start of treatment. A median of about 150,000 T cells and some 82,000 unique TCRs was obtained from blood samples, and a median clonality of roughly 0.074 was observed. Somatic, immune and clinical correlates of response to PD-L1 blockade with atezolizumab in urothelial cancer were the focus of an exploratory multi-omic analysis. Pretreatment tumor samples, along with matched peripheral blood collected serially before and after atezolizumab treatment, underwent TCR sequencing. Progression-free survival longer than 6 months counted as durable clinical benefit, and TCR features were additionally tested against both progression-free and overall survival. In the same patients who had TCR sequencing, pretreatment tumors also underwent whole exome sequencing and RNA sequencing. Durable clinical benefit was achieved by nine patients but not by the remaining 20. Pretreatment blood TCR-seq was available for about 27 patients, at least one posttreatment blood collection was obtained for approximately 25 patients, and tumor TCR-seq was available for approximately 25 patients.

The cohort included 29 patients with locally advanced or metastatic urothelial carcinoma who were treated at Memorial Sloan Kettering on a trial protocol. Peripheral blood mononuclear cells were collected pretreatment and during treatment, at between 1 and 8 total time points per patient. The Qiagen DNeasy Blood extraction kit was used to purify genomic DNA from total PBMCs and tumor samples. Collected pretreatment and during treatment, PBMCs were isolated and stored as previously described. Points on this clone: It lacks a known antigen. Qualities for individual bases were not recorded, and no much larger clone is one base off.

The CDR3, from cysteine to phenylalanine, totals 17 residues. Solely the CDR3 DNA is kept, with 51 bases framed from the first base. Trimming removed 0 bases from V and 7 bases from J; the gene matches leave 10 bases unexplained. For CDR1 and CDR2, the germline V gene (reference sequence) lists MNHEY and SMNVEV. Results the study describes overall, beyond this receptor: Because the sample size was small (n ≈ 30) and many of the analyses were exploratory, the results are meant to be hypothesis-generating. Patients with durable benefit showed greater expansion of tumor-associated TCR clones in peripheral blood 3 weeks after starting treatment (n ≈ 20, p = 0.022). A pretreatment peripheral blood TCR clonality below the median was linked to improved progression-free and overall survival.

Each PCR received spiked-in synthetic TCR analog templates so that absolute template abundance could be estimated from read counts. The immunoSEQ assay used bias-controlled V and J gene primers to amplify TCRbeta CDR3 regions from genomic DNA. Rearranged TCRbeta segments were sequenced at approximately 20X coverage. The original methods were these. Clustering was used to correct sequencing errors, and CDR3s were annotated against IMGT to assign V, D and J genes. Out-of-frame and stop-codon sequences were excluded, and only productive TCRbeta rearrangements were used in downstream analyses. Clonality was calculated as one minus the Shannon entropy normalized by the log of the number of unique productive sequences. Fisher's exact test with Benjamini-Hochberg correction, using a cutoff of adjusted p below 0.01, was how clones that differed between time points or between blood and tumor were identified. TCRdb carries this immuneACCESS record with in-frame sequences only. Its versions omit some clonotypes, under half of them owing to an unresolved V gene in the studies checked, with the rest unexplained. Clone size and the V and J calls come from that table; the DNA yielded D and trimming. The table for this sample lists under 40,000 clones; roughly 90% of them were counted only once. Clones ranked in the top ten supply less than 2% of the sample.

Sample: PBMCs, taken around atezolizumab (anti-PD-L1) treatment. The V gene is TRBV27 and the J gene is TRBJ1-5, and 9 bases in between align with TRBD1. The TCR sequence derives from a man between 60 and 75 years old with urothelial cancer. The CDR3 region reads CASSLSFGQGLGQPQHF. The DNA sequence is TGTGCCAGCAGTTTATCTTTTGGACAGGGGTTAGGGCAGCCCCAGCATTTT.